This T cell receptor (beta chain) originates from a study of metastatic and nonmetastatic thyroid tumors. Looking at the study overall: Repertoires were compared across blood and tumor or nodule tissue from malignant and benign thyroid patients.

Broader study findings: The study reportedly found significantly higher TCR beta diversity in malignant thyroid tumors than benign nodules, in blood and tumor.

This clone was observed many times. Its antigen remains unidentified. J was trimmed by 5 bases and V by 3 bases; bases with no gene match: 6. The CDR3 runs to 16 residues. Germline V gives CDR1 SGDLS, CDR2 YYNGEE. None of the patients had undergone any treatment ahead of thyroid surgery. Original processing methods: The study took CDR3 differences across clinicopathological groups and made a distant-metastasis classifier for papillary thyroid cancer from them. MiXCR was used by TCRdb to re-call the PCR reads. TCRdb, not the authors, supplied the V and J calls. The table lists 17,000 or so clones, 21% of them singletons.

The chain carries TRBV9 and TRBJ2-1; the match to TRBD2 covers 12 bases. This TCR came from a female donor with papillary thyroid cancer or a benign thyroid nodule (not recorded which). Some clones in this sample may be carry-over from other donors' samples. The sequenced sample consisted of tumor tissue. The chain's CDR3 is CASSGRTSGAHNEQFF. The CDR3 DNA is TGTGCCAGCAGCGGGAGGACTAGCGGGGCACACAATGAGCAGTTCTTC. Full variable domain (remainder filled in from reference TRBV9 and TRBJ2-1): DSGVTQTPKHLITATGQRVTLRCSPRSGDLSVYWYQQSLDQGLQFLIQYYNGEERAKGNILERFSAQQFPDLHSELNLSSLELGDSALYFCASSGRTSGAHNEQFFGPGTRLTVL.